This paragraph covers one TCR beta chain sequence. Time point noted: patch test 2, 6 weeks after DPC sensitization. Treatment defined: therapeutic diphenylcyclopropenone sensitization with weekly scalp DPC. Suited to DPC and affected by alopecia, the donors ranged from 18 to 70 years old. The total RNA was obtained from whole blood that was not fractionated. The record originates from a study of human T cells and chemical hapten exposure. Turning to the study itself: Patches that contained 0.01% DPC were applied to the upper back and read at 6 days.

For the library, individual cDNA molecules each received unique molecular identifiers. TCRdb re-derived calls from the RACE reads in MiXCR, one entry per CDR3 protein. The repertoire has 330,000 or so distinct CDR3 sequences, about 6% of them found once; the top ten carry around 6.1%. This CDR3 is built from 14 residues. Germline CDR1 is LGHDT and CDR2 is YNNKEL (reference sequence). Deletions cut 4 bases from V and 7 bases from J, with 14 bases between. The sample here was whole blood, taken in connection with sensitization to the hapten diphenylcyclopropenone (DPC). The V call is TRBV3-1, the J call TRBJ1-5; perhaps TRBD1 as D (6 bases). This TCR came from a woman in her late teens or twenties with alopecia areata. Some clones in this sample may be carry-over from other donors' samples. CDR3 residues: CASSRKGGEQPQHF. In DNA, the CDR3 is TGTGCCAGCAGCCGGAAGGGGGGAGAACAGCCCCAGCATTTT.